A selection of T cell receptor beta chains follows, all from one sample in a study of Ad26.COV2.S vaccination and SARS-CoV-2 variants. Generated by immunoSEQ multiplex PCR, the TCRdb table keeps only in-frame clones and is missing some. The sample holds approximately 340,000 clones, 92% seen once. Sequenced here: peripheral blood, sampled after recovery from COVID-19. The receptor set was obtained from a human donor who had recovered from COVID-19. The CDR3 runs from the conserved cysteine through the conserved F or W. The D gene is left open where the match is weak. The size entry is marked missing in some rows and otherwise reads once, few, many or a size class.

once	TRBJ1-1	TRBD1	TRBV2	CASATGIGTEAFF	TGTGCCAGCGCGACAGGGATTGGGACTGAAGCTTTCTTT
once	TRBJ1-1	TRBD1	TRBV4-1	CASSQDGTGISTEAFF	TGCGCCAGCAGCCAAGATGGGACAGGGATCAGCACTGAAGCTTTCTTT
-	TRBJ1-1	-	TRBV12-3/TRBV12-4	CATGGVQNTEAFF	TGTGCCACTGGGGGAGTCCAGAACACTGAAGCTTTCTTT
-	TRBJ2-7	-	TRBV6-5	CASRSGYEQYF	TGTGCCAGCAGATCCGGATACGAGCAGTACTTC
-	TRBJ2-7	-	TRBV7-6	CASSRGGNEQYF	TGTGCCAGCAGCCGCGGAGGCAACGAGCAGTACTTC
-	TRBJ1-5	-	TRBV7-9	CASSFRTTDQPQHF	TGTGCCAGCAGCTTTCGGACAACCGATCAGCCCCAGCATTTT
-	TRBJ2-1	-	TRBV9	CASSVDLRSTGEQFF	TGTGCCAGCAGCGTAGATTTACGTTCTACGGGTGAGCAGTTCTTC
-	TRBJ1-5	-	TRBV6-1	CASIPQNSNQPQHF	TGTGCCAGCATACCCCAGAATAGCAATCAGCCCCAGCATTTT
-	TRBJ2-7	TRBD2	TRBV5-1	CASSFLTSAESYEQYF	TGCGCCAGCAGCTTCCTGACTAGCGCGGAATCCTACGAGCAGTACTTC
-	TRBJ1-2	-	TRBV9	CASSVGVSYGYTF	TGTGCCAGCAGCGTCGGCGTATCCTATGGCTACACCTTC
few	TRBJ1-6	-	TRBV6-5	CASSELENSPLHF	TGTGCCAGCTCAGAGTTGGAGAATTCACCCCTCCACTTT
-	TRBJ1-1	-	TRBV7-8	CASSLGGTLIPNTEAFF	TGTGCCAGCAGCTTAGGGGGGACCCTGATACCGAACACTGAAGCTTTCTTT
-	TRBJ1-5	-	TRBV10-1	CAIRLGHRKPPTRNQPQHF	TGCGCCATTCGCCTGGGACACCGCAAACCCCCCACCCGCAATCAGCCCCAGCATTTT
-	TRBJ1-1	-	TRBV14	CASSHKGGSNTEAFF	TGTGCCAGCAGCCATAAGGGCGGTTCTAACACTGAAGCTTTCTTT
-	TRBJ1-1	-	TRBV2	CASGGGNTEAFF	TGTGCCAGCGGAGGGGGGAACACTGAAGCTTTCTTT
-	TRBJ1-2	TRBD1	TRBV11-3	CASRIMPGTGRRGYGYTF	TGTGCCAGCAGAATTATGCCCGGGACAGGGAGACGAGGCTATGGCTACACCTTC
-	TRBJ1-6	-	TRBV27	CASSSPRTASIPPLHF	TGTGCCAGCAGTTCCCCTAGGACGGCCTCCATCCCACCCCTCCACTTT
-	TRBJ2-7	-	TRBV15	CATSNRSSYEQYF	TGTGCCACCAGCAATAGGAGCTCCTACGAGCAGTACTTC
-	TRBJ1-4	-	TRBV11-2	CASSLPTRRTEKLFF	TGTGCCAGCAGCTTGCCGACTCGAAGGACTGAAAAACTGTTTTTT
-	TRBJ2-5	TRBD2	TRBV2	CASNRGLAGETQYF	TGTGCCAGCAACCGCGGACTAGCTGGTGAGACCCAGTACTTC
once	TRBJ1-2	-	TRBV7-9	CASSLDGYGYTF	TGTGCCAGCAGCTTAGACGGCTATGGCTACACCTTC
-	TRBJ2-7	TRBD1	TRBV27	CASSDPGQRYEQYF	TGTGCCAGCAGCGATCCGGGACAGAGGTACGAGCAGTACTTC
-	TRBJ1-2	-	TRBV2	CASRGQRGEITYTF	TGTGCCAGCAGGGGGCAGAGGGGGGAGATCACCTACACCTTC
-	TRBJ1-2	-	TRBV6-6	CASSVSSNYGYTF	TGTGCCAGCAGTGTCTCAAGCAACTATGGCTACACCTTC
-	TRBJ1-2	-	TRBV29-1	CSVENLEGYTF	TGCAGCGTTGAGAATCTTGAGGGCTACACCTTC
-	TRBJ2-5	-	TRBV3-1/TRBV3-2	CASSQPWGPAGETQYF	TGTGCCAGCAGCCAACCCTGGGGGCCGGCCGGAGAGACCCAGTACTTC
once	TRBJ2-7	-	TRBV12-3/TRBV12-4	CASSRLGEQYF	TGTGCCAGCAGTCGGTTGGGCGAGCAGTACTTC
-	TRBJ1-2	-	TRBV12-3/TRBV12-4	CASSLLDYGYTF	TGTGCCAGCAGTCTCCTGGACTATGGCTACACCTTC
few	TRBJ1-1	-	TRBV6-2/TRBV6-3	CASSYVLNTEAFF	TGTGCCAGCAGTTACGTATTGAACACTGAAGCTTTCTTT
-	TRBJ1-3	TRBD1	TRBV5-1	CASSLTGDSGNTIYF	TGCGCCAGCAGCTTGACAGGGGACTCGGGAAACACCATATATTTT
-	TRBJ2-2	TRBD2	TRBV7-3	CASSKAGGRGTGELFF	TGTGCCAGCAGCAAAGCGGGGGGTCGTGGGACCGGGGAGCTGTTTTTT
once	TRBJ1-1	-	TRBV6-5	CASTYGPGDTEAFF	TGTGCCAGCACCTACGGTCCGGGGGACACTGAAGCTTTCTTT
-	TRBJ1-2	TRBD1	TRBV6-1	CASSEPKGGYYGYTF	TGTGCCAGCAGTGAACCGAAAGGGGGCTACTATGGCTACACCTTC
-	TRBJ2-2	TRBD1	TRBV7-9	CASTVPGTGAAGELFF	TGTGCCAGCACCGTTCCCGGGACAGGGGCGGCCGGGGAGCTGTTTTTT
-	TRBJ2-3	-	TRBV11-2	CASSFQGGADTQYF	TGTGCCAGCAGCTTCCAGGGGGGGGCAGATACGCAGTATTTT
-	TRBJ1-6	-	TRBV12-3/TRBV12-4	CASKESGNSPLHF	TGTGCCAGCAAGGAGAGTGGGAATTCACCCCTCCACTTT
-	TRBJ2-7	-	TRBV11-2	CASSLGTLGFYEQYF	TGTGCCAGCAGCTTGGGGACGTTGGGGTTCTACGAGCAGTACTTC
-	TRBJ1-4	-	TRBV2	CASSEQTEKLFF	TGTGCCAGCAGTGAACAAACAGAAAAACTGTTTTTT
-	TRBJ2-4	TRBD2	TRBV19	CASANRTGGHFQYF	TGTGCCAGTGCGAACCGGACGGGGGGGCATTTTCAGTACTTC
-	TRBJ2-6	-	TRBV5-4	CASSSTKGANVLTF	TGTGCCAGCAGCTCGACCAAGGGGGCCAACGTCCTGACTTTC
-	TRBJ2-7	-	TRBV3-1/TRBV3-2	CASSQGLRDKSYEQYF	TGTGCCAGCAGCCAAGGTCTTCGGGACAAGTCCTACGAGCAGTACTTC
-	TRBJ1-1	-	TRBV12-3/TRBV12-4	CASSAVTEAFF	TGTGCCAGCAGCGCTGTCACTGAAGCTTTCTTT
-	TRBJ1-1	TRBD1	TRBV27	CASSFGRGIVGNTEAFF	TGTGCCAGCAGTTTCGGCAGGGGGATCGTGGGGAACACTGAAGCTTTCTTT
-	TRBJ1-1	TRBD1	TRBV7-2	CASRPTGGNTEAFF	TGTGCCAGCAGACCGACAGGGGGCAACACTGAAGCTTTCTTT
-	TRBJ2-1	TRBD2	TRBV9	CASSASLSGGSNEQFF	TGTGCCAGCAGCGCCTCACTTAGCGGGGGTTCCAATGAGCAGTTCTTC
-	TRBJ2-1	-	TRBV10-3	CAISESGGRYNEQFF	TGTGCCATCAGTGAGTCGGGGGGGCGCTACAATGAGCAGTTCTTC
-	TRBJ2-3	-	TRBV7-9	CASAPRGPDTQYF	TGTGCCAGCGCCCCAAGAGGTCCAGATACGCAGTATTTT
-	TRBJ1-1	-	TRBV10-2	CASSVGRGISEAFF	TGCGCCAGCAGTGTGGGCAGGGGTATCTCTGAAGCTTTCTTT